A single sample is the source of the 14 T cell receptor beta chains below, sequenced in a study of CD8 T cells in ankylosing spondylitis. Study-wide points: Seemingly distinctive of ankylosing spondylitis blood was a TCR beta motif formed by eight highly homologous variants.

For these receptors, no antigen is known. TCRdb analysed the 5' RACE reads with MiXCR anew, one entry per CDR3 protein. The table shows some 220,000 distinct CDR3 sequences, with 5.5% to 7.5% occurring only once. Sequencing used blood, either unsorted or a sorted T cell fraction (not recorded which). The source of these receptors is a male donor with ankylosing spondylitis.

As for this clonotype: The junction shows a germline mismatch at one end, possibly a read error. The chain carries TRBV10-3 and TRBJ1-2; 7 nucleotides align to TRBD1. This CDR3 has 16 amino acids. The V gene's germline CDR1 is ENHRY and CDR2 SYGVKD. The CDR3 nucleotides are TGTGCCATCAGTGAGTCCTCGGGGACAGAATACTATGGCTGCACCTTC. Its protein is CAISESSGTEYYGCTF.

This clonotype was detected many times. This chain joins TRBV6-1 and TRBJ2-2; 9 bases line up with TRBD2. The CDR3 has 14 amino acids. The germline CDR1 and CDR2 sequences are MNHNS and SASEGT. The junction had 6 bases not matched to a gene; V was cut back by 7 bases and J by 6 bases. For the CDR3, the DNA is TGTGCCAGCACTGGTAGCGGGAGTGCCGGGGAGCTGTTTTTT. Translation gives CASTGSGSAGELFF.

This clonotype occurred many times. CDR3 in amino acids: CSAPLHSNLGEQYF. The CDR3 DNA reads as TGCAGTGCGCCGCTACACTCTAACTTAGGCGAGCAGTACTTC. J is TRBJ2-7 and V is TRBV20-1; D is undetermined. This CDR3 has 14 residues. Trimming took 6 bases from V and 6 from J, leaving 21 bases between them. Germline CDR1 reads DFQATT; CDR2 reads SNEGSKA (reference sequence).

This clonotype was seen repeatedly, ten times or more. The gene calls are TRBV5-6 and TRBJ1-2; maybe TRBD1 (5 bases). From germline, CDR1 is SGHDT and CDR2 YYEEEE. This CDR3 is 16 amino acids long. The V end was cut by 5 bases, the J end by 4 bases, with 21 bases between. CDR3: CASSLEQDISFYGYTF. The CDR3 DNA sequence: TGTGCCAGCAGTTTAGAACAGGACATATCGTTCTATGGCTACACCTTC. The whole variable domain, remainder taken from reference TRBV5-6 and TRBJ1-2, is DAGVTQSPTHLIKTRGQQVTLRCSPKSGHDTVSWYQQALGQGPQFIFQYYEEEERQRGNFPDRFSGHQFPNYSSELNVNALLLGDSALYLCASSLEQDISFYGYTFGSGTRLTVV.

In this sample, this clonotype turned up many times. The V and J genes are TRBV29-1 and TRBJ1-1; D gene ambiguous. The V and J ends lost 0 bases and 8 bases respectively, with 13 bases between them. Germline loops: CDR1 SQVTM, CDR2 ANQGSEA. This CDR3 has 13 residues. DNA of the CDR3: TGCAGCGTTGAAGATGGGGAGACAACCGAAGCTTTCTTT. As protein: CSVEDGETTEAFF. The full variable domain, its missing parts supplied by reference TRBV29-1 and TRBJ1-1, is SAVISQKPSRDICQRGTSLTIQCQVDSQVTMMFWYRQQPGQSLTLIATANQGSEATYESGFVIDKFPISRPNLTFSTLTVSNMSPEDSSIYLCSVEDGETTEAFFGQGTRLTVV.

The chain has TRBV5-1 and TRBJ2-1, with TRBD2 identical over 14 bases. This CDR3 is built from 17 residues. V was pared by 2 bases and J by 2 bases, with 3 bases of the junction left unmatched. Germline lookup yields CDR1 SGHRS and CDR2 YFSETQ. CDR3 sequence reads: CASSFGTSGGAYNEQFF. The CDR3 region has the DNA TGCGCCAGCAGCTTCGGGACTAGCGGGGGCGCCTACAATGAGCAGTTCTTC.

This clonotype was seen ten or more times. The rearrangement links TRBV4-2 to TRBJ2-7; 11 positions agree with TRBD2. The V and J ends lost 3 bases and 5 bases, in that order; junction bases with no gene match: 9. Per germline, CDR1 LGHNA and CDR2 YNFKEQ. The length of the CDR3 is 16 residues. CDR3 nucleotides: TGTGCCAGCAGCCAGGAAATAGCGGGGGGGCCCCACGAGCAGTACTTC. Translation: CASSQEIAGGPHEQYF.

Comments on this clonotype: This may be a read error: a much more frequent sequence differs by one nucleotide. This chain connects TRBV21-1 to TRBJ1-5; TRBD1 is taken as the D call from the table, unchecked against the DNA. TRBV21-1 is noted as a pseudogene. CDR3 length: 17 amino acids. The CDR3 reads CARSKGGADRVNQPQHF. The CDR3 region has the DNA TGTGCCAGGAGCAAAGGAGGGGCGGACAGAGTCAATCAGCCCCAGCATTTT.

Many counts were recorded for this clonotype. This chain connects TRBV4-1 to TRBJ2-7; 8 nucleotides line up with TRBD1. The germline gives CDR1 MGHRA, CDR2 YSYEKL. This CDR3 has 15 residues. V was pared by 2 bases and J by 4 bases, with 7 bases of the junction left unmatched. DNA for the CDR3: TGCGCCAGCAGCCAAATCGGACAGGGAAAATACGAGCAGTACTTC. Protein: CASSQIGQGKYEQYF.

The table lists this clonotype with many counts. This chain connects TRBV29-1 to TRBJ2-3; 7 bases match TRBD1. The CDR3 is made up of 16 amino acids. CDR1 and CDR2 (germline): SQVTM, ANQGSEA. V was clipped by 1 base and J by 5 bases; unmatched bases: 12. The CDR3 protein is CSVEVRTGEWKDTQYF. Here the CDR3 DNA reads TGCAGCGTTGAAGTGAGAACAGGGGAGTGGAAAGATACGCAGTATTTT.

Ten or more counts support this clonotype. V usage is TRBV15 and J usage is TRBJ1-1; weak D call: TRBD1 (5 bases). This CDR3 is 15 amino acids long. V lost 0 bases, J lost 5 bases, and 13 bases lay in between. Germline V CDR1 and CDR2: LNHNV, YYDKDF (reference sequence). As DNA, the CDR3 is TGTGCCACCAGCAGAGATTGGGGGGTTAATACTGAAGCTTTCTTT. Amino acids: CATSRDWGVNTEAFF. Combining the CDR3 with reference TRBV15 and TRBJ1-1 gives the whole variable domain DAMVIQNPRYQVTQFGKPVTLSCSQTLNHNVMYWYQQKSSQAPKLLFHYYDKDFNNEADTPDNFQSRRPNTSFCFLDIRSPGLGDTAMYLCATSRDWGVNTEAFFGQGTRLTVV.

In its sample, this clonotype was seen many times. J is TRBJ2-1 and V is TRBV11-2, with D hard to call. CDR1 SGHAT and CDR2 FQNNGV come from the germline V gene. The V and J ends lost 11 bases and 0 bases respectively, with 14 bases between them. The CDR3 is 14 residues long. CDR3 in amino acids: CAERVVGSYNEQFF. The CDR3 nucleotides are TGTGCCGAGCGAGTCGTCGGCTCCTACAATGAGCAGTTCTTC. The whole variable domain, filled in from reference TRBV11-2 and TRBJ2-1, reads EAGVAQSPRYKIIEKRQSVAFWCNPISGHATLYWYQQILGQGPKLLIQFQNNGVVDDSQLPKDRFSAERLKGVDSTLKIQPAKLEDSAVYLCAERVVGSYNEQFFGPGTRLTVL.

This clonotype was picked up many times. This chain connects TRBV11-2 to TRBJ1-1; no definite D call. CDR3 length: 14 residues. Trimming took 2 bases from V and 0 from J, leaving 7 bases between them. In germline, CDR1 is SGHAT, CDR2 FQNNGV. The DNA of the CDR3 is TGTGCCAGCAGCTTACTTCGTATGAACACTGAAGCTTTCTTT. Translated, it gives CASSLLRMNTEAFF.

This clonotype was found many times. This chain joins TRBV7-2 and TRBJ1-1, with D uncertain. V lost 2 bases and J 0 bases, leaving 10 bases between the germline ends. CDR3 length equals 15 residues. Germline loops: CDR1 SGHTA, CDR2 FQGNSA. CDR3 in amino acids: CASSLRGYMNTEAFF. CDR3 DNA sequence: TGTGCCAGCAGCTTACGCGGGTACATGAACACTGAAGCTTTCTTT.